Following are 20 T cell receptor beta chains from one sample sequenced in a study of blood T cell repertoires in COVID-19. This table comes from immunoSEQ multiplex PCR, and its TCRdb copy is limited to in-frame clones, with some not included. The sample yields a few hundred thousand clones, approximately 89% seen once. The material sequenced was PBMCs or T cells enriched from blood (not recorded which). These receptors were obtained from a woman in her forties or fifties who had been exposed to COVID-19.

V gene TRBV5-1 combines with J gene TRBJ1-5, with D possibly matching TRBD1 (6 bases). The CDR3 is made up of 15 amino acids. V lost 1 base to trimming and J lost 3 bases, with 11 bases between them. CDR1 is SGHRS, CDR2 YFSETQ, per germline. CDR3 residues: CASSLMGATNQPQHF. CDR3 DNA sequence: TGCGCCAGCAGCTTGATGGGGGCGACCAATCAGCCCCAGCATTTT.

This chain connects TRBV5-1 to TRBJ2-2, with 8 positions matching TRBD2. In germline, CDR1 is SGHRS, CDR2 YFSETQ. The CDR3 sequence is 15 residues long. V lost 1 base to trimming and J lost 6 bases; unmatched junction nucleotides: 5. Written as DNA, the CDR3 is TGCGCCAGCAGCTTGACCCTAGCGGGCTCCGGGGAGCTGTTTTTT. Residues: CASSLTLAGSGELFF.

The chain links TRBV16 to TRBJ1-5, with D uncertain. The germline V gene encodes CDR1 KGHSY and CDR2 FQNENV. V was clipped by 0 bases and J by 4 bases, with 10 bases between them. The CDR3 is 15 amino acids. The DNA of the CDR3 is TGTGCCAGCAGCCAATCGTCCCCTCTTAATCAGCCCCAGCATTTT. Translating gives CASSQSSPLNQPQHF.

This chain uses TRBV5-1 with TRBJ2-1, with TRBD1 identical over 9 bases. There are 15 residues in the CDR3. The ends lost 3 bases at V and 2 bases at J; junction bases unmatched: 3. Germline CDR1 is SGHRS and CDR2 is YFSETQ. CDR3 sequence: CASSWTGDPYNEQFF. The CDR3 region has the DNA TGCGCCAGCAGCTGGACAGGGGACCCCTACAATGAGCAGTTCTTC.

V usage is TRBV7-8 and J usage is TRBJ2-7, with TRBD1 matching over 8 bases. The V gene's germline CDR1 is SGHVS and CDR2 FQNEAQ. V was pared by 5 bases and J by 0 bases, with 15 bases of the junction left unmatched. CDR3 size: 18 residues. The CDR3 reads CASSRETGDIRASYEQYF. CDR3 bases: TGTGCCAGCAGCCGAGAGACAGGGGATATCCGGGCCTCCTACGAGCAGTACTTC.

This clone was seen only a few times. The CDR3 DNA reads TGTGCCAGCAGACCCCTGGGACAGGTGGAAGAGCAGTACTTC. This sequence encodes CASRPLGQVEEQYF. The chain carries TRBV11-2 and TRBJ2-7; TRBD1 matches at 8 bases. Germline CDR1 reads SGHAT; CDR2 reads FQNNGV. This CDR3 comprises 14 residues. J was trimmed by 7 bases and V by 6 bases; bases with no gene match: 11.

V usage is TRBV29-1 and J usage is TRBJ2-5; D not certain. Per germline, CDR1 SQVTM and CDR2 ANQGSEA. V was clipped by 7 bases and J by 7 bases, with 10 bases between them. The CDR3 sequence is 10 residues long. CDR3 loop: CSAYEATQYF. The CDR3 DNA follows: TGCAGCGCGTATGAGGCGACCCAGTACTTC.

The J gene is TRBJ1-6, the V gene TRBV4-1, with D uncertain. Trimming pared 3 bases from V and 5 bases from J, leaving 5 bases between. The germline V gene has CDR1 MGHRA and CDR2 YSYEKL. The CDR3 has 13 residues. CDR3 sequence: CASSHGNNSPLHF. The CDR3 nucleotides read TGCGCCAGCAGCCACGGGAATAATTCACCCCTCCACTTT.

The genes are TRBV7-9 and TRBJ2-7; D uncertain. Between the trimmed V and J ends, which lost 0 bases and 5 bases, there was a span of 14 bases. This CDR3 has 15 amino acids. Germline values: CDR1 SEHNR, CDR2 FQNEAQ (reference sequence). In nucleotides, the CDR3 is TGTGCCAGCAGCTTAGCAGGAGAATTAAGTCACGAGCAGTACTTC. Translating gives CASSLAGELSHEQYF. The full variable domain, rest sourced from reference TRBV7-9 and TRBJ2-7, is DTGVSQNPRHKITKRGQNVTFRCDPISEHNRLYWYRQTLGQGPEFLTYFQNEAQLEKSRLLSDRFSAERPKGSFSTLEIQRTEQGDSAMYLCASSLAGELSHEQYFGPGTRLTVT.

V gene TRBV5-6 combines with J gene TRBJ2-7, with 11 bases matching TRBD1. This CDR3 has 16 residues. Germline assignment: CDR1 SGHDT and CDR2 YYEEEE. Losses at the gene ends were 0 bases for V and 5 bases for J; bases not matched to a gene: 7. As DNA, the CDR3 is TGTGCCAGCAGCTTGGGGATAGGACAGGGGGCTCACGAGCAGTACTTC. It is translated as CASSLGIGQGAHEQYF. Combining the CDR3 with reference TRBV5-6 and TRBJ2-7 gives the whole variable domain DAGVTQSPTHLIKTRGQQVTLRCSPKSGHDTVSWYQQALGQGPQFIFQYYEEEERQRGNFPDRFSGHQFPNYSSELNVNALLLGDSALYLCASSLGIGQGAHEQYFGPGTRLTVT.

This rearrangement joins TRBV11-2 to TRBJ1-3; no firm D call. Trimming left V 6 bases short and J 0 bases short, with 6 bases between. From germline, CDR1 is SGHAT and CDR2 FQNNGV. The CDR3 sequence is 13 residues long. CDR3 amino acids: CASREASGNTIYF. The CDR3 DNA reads as TGTGCCAGCAGAGAGGCCTCTGGAAACACCATATATTTT.

This chain connects TRBV6-4 to TRBJ1-5, with D hard to call. Deletions cut 5 bases from V and 2 bases from J, with 10 bases between. The CDR3 has 14 amino acids. The germline gives CDR1 MRHNA, CDR2 SNTAGT. The CDR3 loop reads CASSSSGGNQPQHF. CDR3 coding DNA: TGTGCCAGCAGTAGTTCTGGAGGCAATCAGCCCCAGCATTTT.

The chain links TRBV10-3 to TRBJ1-6, with D uncertain. The CDR3 runs to 14 residues. Germline V gene data show CDR1 as ENHRY and CDR2 as SYGVKD. Between the trimmed V and J ends, which lost 0 bases and 8 bases, there was a span of 8 bases. In DNA, the CDR3 is TGTGCCATCAGTGAGTCTGGTAGAGATTCACCCCTCCACTTT. Residues: CAISESGRDSPLHF.

The V and J genes are TRBV28 and TRBJ1-4; D perhaps matches TRBD1 (5 bases). Trimming cost V 3 bases and J 10 bases, with 24 bases left between them. Germline values: CDR1 MDHEN, CDR2 SYDVKM. This CDR3 has 17 residues. The CDR3 DNA is TGTGCCAGCAGTTTCCCCCCCGGACACCTCAACGAAGGAAAACTGTTTTTT. Translation gives CASSFPPGHLNEGKLFF.

The rearrangement links TRBV7-6 to TRBJ2-3, with 7 bases lining up with TRBD1. V was clipped by 1 base and J by 4 bases; unmatched bases: 2. This CDR3 spans 14 amino acids. Germline V lookup: CDR1 SGHVS, CDR2 FNYEAQ. This CDR3 is CASSLVGGPDTQYF. The CDR3 nucleotides read TGTGCCAGCAGCTTAGTAGGGGGCCCAGATACGCAGTATTTT.

The rearrangement uses TRBV4-1 and TRBJ2-1, with a possible D match to TRBD2 (6 bases). The germline V gene has CDR1 MGHRA and CDR2 YSYEKL. CDR3 length equals 16 residues. V was pared by 0 bases and J by 0 bases, with 9 bases between. The CDR3 is CASSQDTSRSYNEQFF. For the CDR3, the DNA is TGCGCCAGCAGCCAAGATACTAGCCGCTCCTACAATGAGCAGTTCTTC.

The J gene is TRBJ2-1, the V gene TRBV27; 7 bases line up with TRBD1. The germline V gene encodes CDR1 MNHEY and CDR2 SMNVEV (reference sequence). This CDR3 is 16 amino acids long. V was clipped by 5 bases and J by 8 bases; unmatched bases: 15. The CDR3 reads CASSPLQGNFGDEQFF. DNA of the CDR3: TGTGCCAGCAGTCCACTACAGGGGAACTTCGGCGATGAGCAGTTCTTC.

The chain employs TRBV7-2 and TRBJ2-7; D gene ambiguous. The length of the CDR3 is 14 residues. The germline V and J ends were trimmed by 1 base and 2 bases, with 9 bases remaining between them. The germline CDR1 and CDR2 sequences are SGHTA and FQGNSA. CDR3 amino acids: CASSLDLSTYEQYF. The CDR3 DNA is TGTGCCAGCAGCTTAGATCTTAGCACCTACGAGCAGTACTTC.

The CDR3 here is CASTGDSSPLHF. The DNA for the CDR3 is TGTGCCAGCACCGGGGACAGTTCACCCCTCCACTTT. This sequence joins TRBV12-3 or TRBV12-4 and TRBJ1-6, with 7 bases that match TRBD1. J lost 9 bases, V lost 7 bases, and 3 bases had no gene match. There are 12 residues in the CDR3.

The V call is TRBV11-2, the J call TRBJ1-5, with a weak D call TRBD1 (5 bases). Germline loops: CDR1 SGHAT, CDR2 FQNNGV. The ends were cut back, 5 bases at V and 7 bases at J, with 15 bases in the middle. This CDR3 spans 14 amino acids. The CDR3 spells CASSRLGEGQPQHF. The CDR3 region has the DNA TGTGCCAGCAGCCGACTTGGGGAGGGGCAGCCCCAGCATTTT.